Listed below are T cell receptor beta chains from one sample, sequenced in a study of T cell responses to AZD1222 COVID-19 vaccine. Method: immunoSEQ multiplex PCR; TCRdb's copy keeps in-frame clones and lacks some. The sample lists approximately 140,000 clones; 80% to 95% were seen once. Sequenced here: peripheral blood, sampled 28 days after the second AZD1222 dose. These receptors were collected from an adult who received the AZD1222 COVID-19 vaccine. Each CDR3 is given with its conserved first and last residue.

TRBV19	TRBJ2-3	CASSIFKAGVPYF
TRBV25-1	TRBJ1-1	CASSAPYSANTEAFF
TRBV7-8	TRBJ2-2	CASSPGTGGIGELFF
TRBV10-1	TRBJ2-3	CASSEPTGSTDTQYF
TRBV3-1/TRBV3-2	TRBJ1-6	CASSPTSVSPLHF
TRBV5-1	TRBJ2-7	CASSQIPGPYEQYF
TRBV28	TRBJ1-1	CASTGGLTEAFF
TRBV28	TRBJ2-7	CASSPRGGESSYEQYF
TRBV6-4	TRBJ2-7	CASSEVAGYEQYF
TRBV14	TRBJ2-7	CASSQGAFDEQYF
TRBV7-9	TRBJ2-6	CASSLARSSGANVLTF
TRBV4-2	TRBJ2-2	CASSQEVSQAGRTGELFF
TRBV5-8	TRBJ1-6	CASSFPGQRNSPLHF
TRBV28	TRBJ1-4	CASRSGTPADEKLFF
TRBV24-1	TRBJ1-5	CATSEGGKGNQPQHF
TRBV5-4	TRBJ1-6	CASSTDSYNSPLHF
TRBV5-6	TRBJ2-7	CASSSAPGEQYF
TRBV24-1	TRBJ2-2	CATSAASGKTGELFF
TRBV18	TRBJ1-1	CASSGDLNTEAFF
TRBV10-1	TRBJ2-5	CASSAGTSGRRGETQYF
TRBV6-5	TRBJ2-3	CASSPRAAGTDTQYF
TRBV7-8	TRBJ2-1	CASSQLSALESSYNEQFF
TRBV21-1	TRBJ1-5	CASSKFMEGQGIIRNQPQHF
TRBV6-5	TRBJ2-5	CASSYQGAMQETQYF
TRBV7-2	TRBJ2-7	CASSGNPGNPYEQYF
TRBV4-1	TRBJ1-6	CASSQVGFGDSPLHF
TRBV7-2	TRBJ1-1	CASSLGLTGKTEAFF
TRBV19	TRBJ2-3	CATSDGTGDTDTQYF
TRBV10-1	TRBJ1-5	CASSESTGRRYQPQHF
TRBV7-9	TRBJ1-6	CASSLELIRRRLNSPLHF
TRBV24-1	TRBJ1-5	CATSDPGQPNQPQHF
TRBV6-1	TRBJ2-7	CASSKGTSGSFAYEQYF
TRBV29-1	TRBJ1-2	CSVDGDSKFNYGYTF
TRBV10-2	TRBJ2-5	CASSEPGLAGASKGPQETQYF
TRBV5-1	TRBJ1-2	CASSTGQAAENCGYTF
TRBV5-1	TRBJ2-1	CASSLRSRPNEQFF
TRBV7-2	TRBJ2-3	CASRMTGGRTDTQYF
TRBV11-2	TRBJ2-5	CASSFSPGQGRETQYF
TRBV5-1	TRBJ2-1	CASSLGASGRIRSSYNEQFF
TRBV12-3/TRBV12-4	TRBJ1-6	CASRTSQGLPLHF
TRBV18	TRBJ1-4	CASSPSGIGEKLFF
TRBV5-1	TRBJ1-2	CASSLDAGRDYGYTF
TRBV11-2	TRBJ1-1	CASSLGLRLRDTEAFF
TRBV6-5	TRBJ2-7	CASRTTLTPEQYF
TRBV27	TRBJ2-2	CASVPQGALGNGELFF
TRBV4-3	TRBJ2-2	CASSQEQDLNTGELFF
TRBV6-5	TRBJ1-1	CASRRSQRRTEAFF
TRBV5-1	TRBJ2-5	CASSLGQKETQYF
TRBV5-1	TRBJ2-3	CASSLGASGSPLETQYF
TRBV19	TRBJ2-7	CASTSSQGSEQYF
TRBV5-1	TRBJ1-1	CASGRGGGNTEAFF
TRBV5-7	TRBJ1-2	CASSLEGRRYGYTF
TRBV28	TRBJ2-3	CASTLGASGPATDTQYF
TRBV5-1	TRBJ1-2	CASSLYSTNYGYTF
TRBV3-1/TRBV3-2	TRBJ2-1	CASSLSLGAGESYNEQFF
TRBV28	TRBJ2-7	CASSSQGGTYEQYF
TRBV7-6	TRBJ2-7	CASSLDRGLSYEQYF
TRBV25-1	TRBJ1-4	CASSDLRTGRGEKLFF
TRBV9	TRBJ2-2	CASSPGYSGRAWDTGELFF
TRBV5-1	TRBJ1-1	CASRRGEMNTEAFF